Listed here is a single TCR beta chain. Samples came from patients with localized non-small cell lung adenocarcinoma. The entry originates in a study of CD4 and CD8 cells across lung adenocarcinoma regions. TCRdb re-called the PCR reads with MiXCR, one entry per CDR3 protein. In the table there are approximately 16,000 distinct CDR3 sequences, 45% to 70% of which are singletons. Germline values: CDR1 SGDLS, CDR2 YYNGEE. J lost 7 bases, V lost 4 bases, and 6 bases had no gene match. The CDR3 spans 15 residues. This receptor was identified in a female donor with lung adenocarcinoma. The CD4 and CD8 labels of this study may be unreliable. The specimen sequenced was CD8+ T cells from the center of a lung tumor. V is TRBV9 and J is TRBJ2-2; 11 nucleotides align to TRBD2. CDR3 loop: CASSSPGLAGGELFF. DNA of the CDR3: TGTGCCAGCAGCTCCCCCGGACTAGCGGGCGGGGAGCTGTTTTTT.